The T cell receptor (beta chain) under discussion was sequenced for a study of long-term antiretroviral therapy in people with HIV. Study-level points and caveats: Although diversity increased after ART, it remained lower than in transplant donor controls. Specimen acquisition occurred between 2004 and 2017, potentially under older ART regimens. Within the repertoire, clones expanded before ART were dominant at all time points.

The germline V and J ends were trimmed by 1 base and 4 bases, with 15 bases remaining between them. CDR3 length equals 16 residues. Germline CDR1 is SGHRS and CDR2 is YFSETQ. Sequencing relied on immunoSEQ assay v3.0, run at survey level. Sequenced by immunoSEQ multiplex PCR; TCRdb stores in-frame clones only, minus some. The sample yields tens of thousands of clones, 86% seen once. Specimens carried roughly 0.9-11 million cryopreserved PBMC before DNA extraction. Points on this clone: Its specificity is not known.

This sequence joins TRBV5-1 and TRBJ2-1; maybe TRBD1 (6 bases). This clonotype originated in a woman under 40 with HIV. The material sequenced was unsorted PBMCs, taken 0.8 years after starting antiretroviral therapy. The CDR3 bases are TGCGCCAGCAGCTTGAGCACTGGACAGATATACAATGAGCAGTTCTTC. It yields the protein CASSLSTGQIYNEQFF. Full variable domain (remainder filled in from reference TRBV5-1 and TRBJ2-1): KAGVTQTPRYLIKTRGQQVTLSCSPISGHRSVSWYQQTPGQGLQFLFEYFSETQRNKGNFPGRFSGRQFSNSRSEMNVSTLELGDSALYLCASSLSTGQIYNEQFFGPGTRLTVL.